The sequence of this TCR beta chain was determined in a study of post-analysis software for immune sequencing data. Comment on this clonotype: Its antigen is undetermined.

Study-wide findings and caveats: Relative to controls, patients had several TRBV segments at higher frequency, with TRBV5-6, TRBV5-1 and TRBV20-1 among these.

The germline V gene has CDR1 MGHRA and CDR2 YSYEKL. This CDR3 has 17 amino acids. V gave up 0 bases and J gave up 8 bases, with 17 bases separating them. Libraries were made from TCR beta cDNA, and they carried unique molecular identifiers. TCRdb used MiXCR to reprocess the PCR reads, holding one entry per CDR3 protein. The repertoire holds fewer than 900,000 distinct CDR3 sequences, with roughly 50% as singletons. Sequenced material: blood. This chain links TRBV4-1 with TRBJ1-6; no firm D call. The sequence was collected from a girl aged 10 to 17 with multiple sclerosis. The CDR3: CASSQDRSLIVDSPLHF. The CDR3 DNA follows: TGCGCCAGCAGCCAAGATCGGAGTTTAATAGTGGATTCACCCCTCCACTTT.